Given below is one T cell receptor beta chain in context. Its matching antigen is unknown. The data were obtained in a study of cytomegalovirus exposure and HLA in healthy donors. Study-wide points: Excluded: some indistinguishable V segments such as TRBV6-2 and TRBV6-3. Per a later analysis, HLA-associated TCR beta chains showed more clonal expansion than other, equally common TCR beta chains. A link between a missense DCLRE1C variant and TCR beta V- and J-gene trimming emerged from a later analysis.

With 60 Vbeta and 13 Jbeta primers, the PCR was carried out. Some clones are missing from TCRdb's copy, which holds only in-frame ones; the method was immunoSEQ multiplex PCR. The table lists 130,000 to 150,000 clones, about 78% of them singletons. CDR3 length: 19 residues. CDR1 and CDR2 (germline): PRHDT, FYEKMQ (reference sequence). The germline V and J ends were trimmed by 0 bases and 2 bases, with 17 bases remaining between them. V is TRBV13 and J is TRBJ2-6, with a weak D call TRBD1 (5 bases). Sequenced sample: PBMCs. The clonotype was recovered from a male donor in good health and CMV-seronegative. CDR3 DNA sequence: TGTGCCAGCAGCTTAGGCCAGTTCGGTAGGGGAACTGGGGCCAACGTCCTGACTTTC. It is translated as CASSLGQFGRGTGANVLTF.